These 7 T cell receptor beta chains originate from one sample sequenced in a study of blood T cell repertoires in COVID-19. Repertoires were generated with immunoSEQ multiplex PCR, while TCRdb's copy carries only in-frame clones and drops some. The sample holds around 190,000 clones, about nine tenths seen once. The sequencing input was peripheral blood. The receptor set was obtained from a man younger than 35 with active or convalescent COVID-19.

V usage is TRBV2 and J usage is TRBJ2-1, with 7 bases identical to TRBD2. CDR1 SNHLY and CDR2 FYNNEI come from the germline V gene. The ends lost 7 bases at V and 1 base at J; junction bases unmatched: 4. The CDR3 loop spans 14 amino acids. The CDR3 DNA sequence: TGTGCCAGCAATGCGGGAGTATCCTACAATGAGCAGTTCTTC. Translation gives CASNAGVSYNEQFF.

The gene calls are TRBV5-1 and TRBJ1-3, with D unclear. Germline CDR1 SGHRS, CDR2 YFSETQ. The V end was cut by 0 bases, the J end by 4 bases, with 5 bases between. The CDR3 sequence is 13 residues long. The CDR3 here is CASSLALGNTIYF. The CDR3 DNA sequence: TGCGCCAGCAGCTTGGCCCTCGGAAACACCATATATTTT. The complete variable domain, with remaining parts taken from reference TRBV5-1 and TRBJ1-3, reads KAGVTQTPRYLIKTRGQQVTLSCSPISGHRSVSWYQQTPGQGLQFLFEYFSETQRNKGNFPGRFSGRQFSNSRSEMNVSTLELGDSALYLCASSLALGNTIYFGEGSWLTVV.

This clone has just one count. V and J are TRBV18 and TRBJ1-1; D is undetermined. The germline gives CDR1 KGHSH, CDR2 LQKENI. Trimming pared 1 base from V and 8 bases from J, leaving 14 bases between. This CDR3 contains 14 residues. The CDR3, as DNA: TGTGCCAGCTCACCACAGGGTGATGGGAGCGAAGCTTTCTTT. Protein product: CASSPQGDGSEAFF.

The chain has TRBV5-5 and TRBJ2-7, with TRBD2 as a possible D gene (5 bases). The CDR3 covers 13 residues. Trimming left V 1 base short and J 3 bases short, with 8 bases between. Germline V gene sequence: CDR1 SGHKS, CDR2 YYEKEE (reference sequence). The CDR3 is CASSLNAGYEQYF. The CDR3 DNA follows: TGTGCCAGCAGCTTGAATGCGGGCTACGAGCAGTACTTC.

The chain combines TRBV5-1 with TRBJ2-7, with D perhaps matching TRBD2 (5 bases). Trimming shortened V by 3 bases and J by 2 bases, and 9 bases separated the two germline ends. Germline values: CDR1 SGHRS, CDR2 YFSETQ. The CDR3 loop spans 13 amino acids. This chain's CDR3 is CASSSAVAYEQYF. The DNA for the CDR3 is TGCGCCAGCAGCTCAGCGGTTGCCTACGAGCAGTACTTC.

The chain uses TRBV5-1 and TRBJ1-1; tentative D call: TRBD1 (5 bases). Germline CDR1 reads SGHRS; CDR2 reads YFSETQ. V was pared by 0 bases and J by 3 bases, with 12 bases between. The CDR3 is made up of 15 amino acids. This CDR3 is CASSLAGGMHTEAFF. Written as DNA, the CDR3 is TGCGCCAGCAGCTTGGCTGGGGGGATGCACACTGAAGCTTTCTTT.

The chain recombines TRBV19 with TRBJ1-2, with a weak D call TRBD1 (5 bases). Germline CDR1 reads LNHDA; CDR2 reads SQIVND (reference sequence). The CDR3 consists of 18 residues. Trimming removed 3 bases at V and 8 bases at J, with 28 bases between. CDR3 bases: TGTGCCAGTAGTATCGAAGTGGGCAGGGTCACGCGGGAGGGAGGCTACACCTTC. Its protein product is CASSIEVGRVTREGGYTF.